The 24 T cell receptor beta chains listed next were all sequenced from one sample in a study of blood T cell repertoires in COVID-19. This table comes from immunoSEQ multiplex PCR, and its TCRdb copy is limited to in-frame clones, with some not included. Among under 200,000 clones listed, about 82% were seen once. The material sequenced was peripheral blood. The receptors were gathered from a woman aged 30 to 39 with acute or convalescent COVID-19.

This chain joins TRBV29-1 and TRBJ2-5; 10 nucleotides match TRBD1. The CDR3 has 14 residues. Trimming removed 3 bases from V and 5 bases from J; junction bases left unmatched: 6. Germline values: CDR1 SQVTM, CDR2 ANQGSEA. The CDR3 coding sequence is TGCAGCGTTGATTATGGACAGGGGGGGGAGACCCAGTACTTC. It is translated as CSVDYGQGGETQYF.

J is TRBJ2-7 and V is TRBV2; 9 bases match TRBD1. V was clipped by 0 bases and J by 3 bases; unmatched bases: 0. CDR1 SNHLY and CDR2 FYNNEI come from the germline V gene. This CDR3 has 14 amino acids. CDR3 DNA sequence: TGTGCCAGCAGTGAAGCGACAGGGGGCTACGAGCAGTACTTC. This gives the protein CASSEATGGYEQYF.

CDR3 DNA sequence: TGTGCCAGCACTCTAACCCAGCGGTCTCGGGCTTTCTTT. It specifies CASTLTQRSRAFF. The chain uses TRBV6-5 and TRBJ1-1; no definite D call. V dropped 7 bases and J dropped 11 bases, with 20 bases sitting between them. Germline V gene sequence: CDR1 MNHEY, CDR2 SVGAGI. This CDR3 has 13 residues.

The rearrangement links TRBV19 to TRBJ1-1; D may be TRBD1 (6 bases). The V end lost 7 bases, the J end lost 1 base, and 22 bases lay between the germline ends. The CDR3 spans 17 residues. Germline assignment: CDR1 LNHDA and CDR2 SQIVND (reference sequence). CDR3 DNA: TGTGCCAGTACCCCTTTTACGGGGGGCGCTTGGAACACTGAAGCTTTCTTT. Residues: CASTPFTGGAWNTEAFF. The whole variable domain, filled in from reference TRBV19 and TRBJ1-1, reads DGGITQSPKYLFRKEGQNVTLSCEQNLNHDAMYWYRQDPGQGLRLIYYSQIVNDFQKGDIAEGYSVSREKKESFPLTVTSAQKNPTAFYLCASTPFTGGAWNTEAFFGQGTRLTVV.

The CDR3 region has the DNA TGTGCCATCAAAGGACTAGCGGGGGCATCCCGTAGCACAGATACGCAGTATTTT. Its translation is CAIKGLAGASRSTDTQYF. V usage is TRBV10-3 and J usage is TRBJ2-3; 13 bases fit TRBD2. Germline trimming cut 7 bases from V and 0 bases from J; bases unmatched to any gene: 10. Germline V gives CDR1 ENHRY, CDR2 SYGVKD. This CDR3 region has 18 residues.

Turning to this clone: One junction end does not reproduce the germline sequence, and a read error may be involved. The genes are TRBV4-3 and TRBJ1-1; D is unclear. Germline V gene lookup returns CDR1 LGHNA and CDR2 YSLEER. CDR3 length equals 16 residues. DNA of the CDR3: TGCGCCAGCAGCCAAGATTGGACCCTTGTGAACGGGTTCGGGATCTTT. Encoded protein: CASSQDWTLVNGFGIF.

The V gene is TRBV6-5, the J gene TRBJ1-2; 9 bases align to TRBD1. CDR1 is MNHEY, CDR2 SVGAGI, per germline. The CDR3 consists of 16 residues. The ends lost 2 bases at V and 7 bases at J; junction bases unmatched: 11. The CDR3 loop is CASSYAGTGGAVGYTF. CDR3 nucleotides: TGTGCCAGCAGTTACGCGGGTACAGGGGGCGCAGTTGGCTACACCTTC.

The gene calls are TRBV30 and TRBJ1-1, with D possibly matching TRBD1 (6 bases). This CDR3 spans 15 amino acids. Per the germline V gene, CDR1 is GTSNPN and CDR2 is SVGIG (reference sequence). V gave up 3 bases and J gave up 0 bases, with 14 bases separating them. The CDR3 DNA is TGTGCCTGGAGCCAGGGGCCCAGGGTGAACACTGAAGCTTTCTTT. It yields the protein CAWSQGPRVNTEAFF.

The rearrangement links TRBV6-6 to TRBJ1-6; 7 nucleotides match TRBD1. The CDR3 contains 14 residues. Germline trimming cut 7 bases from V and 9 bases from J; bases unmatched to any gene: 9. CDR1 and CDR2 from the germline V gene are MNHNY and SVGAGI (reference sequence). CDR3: CASISRGPGSPLHF. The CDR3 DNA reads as TGTGCCAGCATCTCGAGGGGGCCTGGTTCACCCCTCCACTTT.

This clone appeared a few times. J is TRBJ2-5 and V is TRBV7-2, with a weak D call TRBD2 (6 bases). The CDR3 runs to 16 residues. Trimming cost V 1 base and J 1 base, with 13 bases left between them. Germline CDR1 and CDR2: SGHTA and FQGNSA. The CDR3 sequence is CASSLGPGGRQETQYF. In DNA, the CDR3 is TGTGCCAGCAGCTTAGGCCCAGGAGGGCGCCAAGAGACCCAGTACTTC.

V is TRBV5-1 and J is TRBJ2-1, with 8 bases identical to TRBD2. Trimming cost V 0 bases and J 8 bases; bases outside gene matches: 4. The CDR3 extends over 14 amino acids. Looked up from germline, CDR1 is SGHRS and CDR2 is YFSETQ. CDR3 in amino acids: CASSLGSGGYEQFF. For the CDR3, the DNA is TGCGCCAGCAGCTTGGGCAGCGGGGGATATGAGCAGTTCTTC.

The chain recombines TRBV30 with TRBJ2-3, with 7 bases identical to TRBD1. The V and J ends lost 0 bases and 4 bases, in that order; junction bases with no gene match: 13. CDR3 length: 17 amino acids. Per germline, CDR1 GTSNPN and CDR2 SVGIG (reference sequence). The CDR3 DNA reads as TGTGCCTGGAGTGTACTCGTCGGCAGGGGGATCGCAGATACGCAGTATTTT. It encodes CAWSVLVGRGIADTQYF.

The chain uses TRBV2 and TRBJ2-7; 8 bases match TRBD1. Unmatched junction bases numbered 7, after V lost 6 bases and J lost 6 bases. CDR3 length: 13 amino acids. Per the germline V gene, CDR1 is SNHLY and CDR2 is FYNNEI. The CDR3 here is CASRPRTGPEQYF. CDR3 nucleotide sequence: TGTGCCAGCAGGCCCAGGACAGGGCCCGAGCAGTACTTC.

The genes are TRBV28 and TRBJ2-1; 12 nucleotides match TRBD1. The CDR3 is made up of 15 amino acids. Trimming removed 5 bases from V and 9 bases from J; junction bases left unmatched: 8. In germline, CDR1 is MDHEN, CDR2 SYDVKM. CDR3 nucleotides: TGTGCCAGCAGTACCCCCGGGACAGGGGGCCGTGAGCAGTTCTTC. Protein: CASSTPGTGGREQFF. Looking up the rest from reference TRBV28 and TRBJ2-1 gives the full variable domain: DVKVTQSSRYLVKRTGEKVFLECVQDMDHENMFWYRQDPGLGLRLIYFSYDVKMKEKGDIPEGYSVSREKKERFSLILESASTNQTSMYLCASSTPGTGGREQFFGPGTRLTVL.

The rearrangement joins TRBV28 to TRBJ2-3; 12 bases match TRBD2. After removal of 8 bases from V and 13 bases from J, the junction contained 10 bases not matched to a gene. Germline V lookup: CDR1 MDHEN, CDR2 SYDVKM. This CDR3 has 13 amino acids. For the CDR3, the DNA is TGTGCCAGCTTATCCCCACTAGCGGGGGGTAAGTATTTT. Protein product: CASLSPLAGGKYF. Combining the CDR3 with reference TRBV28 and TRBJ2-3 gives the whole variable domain DVKVTQSSRYLVKRTGEKVFLECVQDMDHENMFWYRQDPGLGLRLIYFSYDVKMKEKGDIPEGYSVSREKKERFSLILESASTNQTSMYLCASLSPLAGGKYFGPGTRLTVL.

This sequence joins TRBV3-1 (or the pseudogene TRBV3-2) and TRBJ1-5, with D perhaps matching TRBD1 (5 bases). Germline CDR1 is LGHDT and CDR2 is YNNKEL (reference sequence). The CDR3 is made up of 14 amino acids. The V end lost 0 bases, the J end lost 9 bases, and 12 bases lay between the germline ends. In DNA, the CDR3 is TGTGCCAGCAGCCAAGACTGGGACGGGAGGCCCCAGCATTTT. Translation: CASSQDWDGRPQHF.

Here the CDR3 DNA reads TGTGCCAGCAGTGAGCGGGACTCCCGCTACGAGCAGTACTTC. It translates to CASSERDSRYEQYF. The chain combines TRBV27 with TRBJ2-7; TRBD2 agrees at 7 bases. Losses at the gene ends were 5 bases for V and 3 bases for J; bases not matched to a gene: 7. The CDR3 sequence is 14 residues long. CDR1 is MNHEY and CDR2 is SMNVEV in the germline V gene (reference sequence).

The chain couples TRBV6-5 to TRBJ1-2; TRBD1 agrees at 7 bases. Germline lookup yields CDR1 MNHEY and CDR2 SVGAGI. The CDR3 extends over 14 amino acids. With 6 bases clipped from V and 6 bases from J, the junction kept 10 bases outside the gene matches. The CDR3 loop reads CASSHQPQGDGYTF. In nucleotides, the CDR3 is TGTGCCAGCAGCCACCAACCCCAGGGGGATGGCTACACCTTC.

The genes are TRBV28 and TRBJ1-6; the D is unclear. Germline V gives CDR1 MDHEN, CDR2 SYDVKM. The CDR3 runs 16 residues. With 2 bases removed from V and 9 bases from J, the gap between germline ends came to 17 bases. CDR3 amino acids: CASSLGPWALGSPLHF. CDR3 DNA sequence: TGTGCCAGCAGTTTAGGCCCGTGGGCACTAGGTTCACCCCTCCACTTT.

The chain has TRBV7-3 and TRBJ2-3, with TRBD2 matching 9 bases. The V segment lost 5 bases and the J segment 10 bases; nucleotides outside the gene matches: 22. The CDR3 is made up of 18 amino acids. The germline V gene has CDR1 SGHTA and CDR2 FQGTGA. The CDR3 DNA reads TGTGCCAGCAGCCCCCAGGTTCGGACTAGCGTTTTCGCGGCTCCGCAGTATTTT. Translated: CASSPQVRTSVFAAPQYF.

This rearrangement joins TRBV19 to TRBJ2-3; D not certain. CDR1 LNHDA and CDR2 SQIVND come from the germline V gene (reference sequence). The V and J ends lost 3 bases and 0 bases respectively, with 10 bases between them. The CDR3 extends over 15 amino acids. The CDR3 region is CASSISRSSTDTQYF. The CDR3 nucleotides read TGTGCCAGTAGTATTAGTCGGTCTAGCACAGATACGCAGTATTTT.

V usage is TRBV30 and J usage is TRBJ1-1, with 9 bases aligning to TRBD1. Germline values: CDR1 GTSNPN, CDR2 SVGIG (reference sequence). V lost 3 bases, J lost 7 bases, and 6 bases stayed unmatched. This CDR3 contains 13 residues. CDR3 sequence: CAWRGTGKGEAFF. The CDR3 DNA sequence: TGTGCCTGGAGGGGGACAGGGAAGGGTGAAGCTTTCTTT.

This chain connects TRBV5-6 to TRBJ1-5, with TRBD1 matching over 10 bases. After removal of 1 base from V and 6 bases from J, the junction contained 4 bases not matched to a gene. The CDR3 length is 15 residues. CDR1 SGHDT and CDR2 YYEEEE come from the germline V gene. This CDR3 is CASSLWDRGIQPQHF. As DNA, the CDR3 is TGTGCCAGCAGCTTGTGGGACAGGGGAATTCAGCCCCAGCATTTT.

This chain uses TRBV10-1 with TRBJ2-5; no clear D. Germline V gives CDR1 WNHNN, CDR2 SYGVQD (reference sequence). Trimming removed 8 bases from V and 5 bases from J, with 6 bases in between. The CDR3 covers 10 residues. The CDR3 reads CASAIETQYF. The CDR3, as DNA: TGCGCCAGCGCGATCGAGACCCAGTACTTC.